The rows below give T cell receptor beta chains drawn from one sample of a study of T cell responses to AZD1222 COVID-19 vaccine. The protocol was immunoSEQ multiplex PCR, while the TCRdb copy is restricted to in-frame clones and leaves out a portion. The repertoire includes 150,000 to 200,000 clones, more than 85% of them detected once, and more than 0.8% sits in the top ten. The sample consisted of peripheral blood, taken on day 0 of AZD1222 vaccination. The receptor source for this set is an adult in good health. CDR3s include the opening cysteine and the closing phenylalanine or tryptophan. The D gene is left open where the match is weak. A clone size is listed for some rows: how often the clone was seen (once, few, many), or a class if it is expanded.

>TRBJ1-1|NA|NA|13|TRBV5-1
TGCGCCAGCAGCTTGTTCGGGAACACTGAAGCTTTCTTT
CASSLFGNTEAFF
>TRBJ1-2|NA|NA|14|TRBV5-1
TGCGCCAGCAGCTTTTCATTGGCTAACTATGGCTACACCTTC
CASSFSLANYGYTF
>TRBJ1-1|NA|NA|13|TRBV12-3/TRBV12-4
TGTGCCAGCAGTTTAAGTCCGAACACTGAAGCTTTCTTT
CASSLSPNTEAFF
>TRBJ1-5|TRBD1|NA|16|TRBV5-1
TGCGCCAGCAGCTTAGAGGACAGGGGGTTAATGCAGCCCCAGCATTTT
CASSLEDRGLMQPQHF
>TRBJ2-1|NA|NA|15|TRBV6-4
TGTGCCAGCAGTGACTCGTGGCTAGCTGGCAATGAGCAGTTCTTC
CASSDSWLAGNEQFF
>TRBJ1-2|NA|NA|15|TRBV5-4
TGTGCCAGCAGCGCGAGTTGGACTCCTAACTATGGCTACACCTTC
CASSASWTPNYGYTF
>TRBJ1-1|NA|NA|15|TRBV27
TGTGCCAGCAGTTTGGCAGGGAGCGTGAACACTGAAGCTTTCTTT
CASSLAGSVNTEAFF
>TRBJ1-1|NA|NA|12|TRBV20-1
TGCAGTGCTAGTATAGGGGTCACTGAAGCTTTCTTT
CSASIGVTEAFF
>TRBJ2-3|TRBD2|NA|16|TRBV6-2/TRBV6-3
TGTGCCAGCAGGCCTACTAGCGGCGAACGCACAGATACGCAGTATTTT
CASRPTSGERTDTQYF
>TRBJ2-3|TRBD2|NA|14|TRBV28
TGTGCCAGCAGTTTCGCCCTAGCGGGGGCAACGCAGTATTTT
CASSFALAGATQYF
>TRBJ1-2|NA|NA|13|TRBV10-3
TGTGCCATCAGTGAGACGACAGAATATGGCTACACCTTC
CAISETTEYGYTF
>TRBJ1-2|NA|NA|14|TRBV18
TGTGCCAGCTCACCAGGGACGGAGAGCTATGGCTACACCTTC
CASSPGTESYGYTF
>TRBJ1-5|TRBD1|few|15|TRBV19
TGTGCCAGTAGTATCCGGGACAGGGTTAATCAGCCCCAGCATTTT
CASSIRDRVNQPQHF
>TRBJ2-1|NA|NA|15|TRBV2
TGTGCCAGCAGTGAAGCGCGGCAGCTATACAATGAGCAGTTCTTC
CASSEARQLYNEQFF
>TRBJ1-1|NA|NA|13|TRBV30
TGTGCCTGGAGTTACAGGGAGGTTGGTGAAGCTTTCTTT
CAWSYREVGEAFF
>TRBJ2-7|TRBD1|few|14|TRBV27
TGTGCCAGCCTTCAGGACAGGGGATCGGGGAGGCAGTACTTC
CASLQDRGSGRQYF
>TRBJ1-2|TRBD1|NA|15|TRBV27
TGTGCCAGCAGCTCAGGGGGCCTCCAACCCTATGGCTACACCTTC
CASSSGGLQPYGYTF